This TCR beta chain was obtained from a study of technical replicates of blood from several donors. Measured with immunoSEQ multiplex PCR; TCRdb has only the in-frame clones, and not every one. The sample has roughly 70,000 clones, 94% seen once. The V gene's germline CDR1 is MDHEN and CDR2 SYDVKM. The CDR3 sequence is 15 residues long. V shed 6 bases, J shed 1 base, and the junction held 8 bases outside the gene matches. J is TRBJ2-7 and V is TRBV28, with TRBD1 matching over 8 bases. This clonotype originated in a human donor in good health. The sequencing sample was made of T cells isolated from PBMCs. The CDR3 DNA sequence: TGTGCCAGCAGCCCGGACAGGGTCTTGTCCTACGAGCAGTACTTC. Translated: CASSPDRVLSYEQYF. The full variable domain, with the rest looked up from reference TRBV28 and TRBJ2-7, is DVKVTQSSRYLVKRTGEKVFLECVQDMDHENMFWYRQDPGLGLRLIYFSYDVKMKEKGDIPEGYSVSREKKERFSLILESASTNQTSMYLCASSPDRVLSYEQYFGPGTRLTVT.